This T cell receptor beta chain derives from a study of monozygotic twins with inflammatory bowel disease. Of note for this clonotype: Its antigen remains unidentified.

Study outcomes and limitations: A lone strong IBD-associated signal or clonotype found no support. IBD patients carried less diverse TCRbeta repertoires (inverse Simpson) than healthy co-twins. IBD patients, compared with healthy twins, shared fewer clonotypes with others (especially with disease activity).

No DNA is given; TCRdb re-called the 5' RACE reads and lists each CDR3 protein once. In all, the sample yields around 200,000 distinct CDR3 sequences. The CDR3 is 13 amino acids. CDR1 SGHTA and CDR2 FQGNSA come from the germline V gene. Blood, 2 to 2.5 ml, was drawn per donor. The sequenced sample consisted of blood. This chain uses TRBV7-2 with TRBJ2-7; no DNA is available, so the TRBD1 call from TCRdb remains unchecked. The receptor was derived from a human donor with ulcerative colitis or Crohn's disease, or a healthy co-twin of an affected twin (not recorded which). This chain's CDR3 is CASSSHDRGEQYF.